This T cell receptor beta chain was captured by sequencing in a study of T cell responses to AZD1222 COVID-19 vaccine. Worth noting for this clone: Its cognate antigen is unknown.

This table comes from immunoSEQ multiplex PCR, and its TCRdb copy is limited to in-frame clones, with some not included. Counted here are around 80,000 clones, 88% occurring once; the ten biggest clones make up approximately 10%. Whole-study findings and limits: Donor demographics were predominantly white British with a female majority; clonal diversity may be underestimated.

The CDR3 covers 14 residues. In germline, CDR1 is MNHNY, CDR2 SVGAGI (reference sequence). V gave up 0 bases and J gave up 3 bases; unmatched junction bases: 2. This clonotype was obtained from an adult in good health. The specimen comprised peripheral blood, sampled on day 0 of AZD1222 vaccination. The rearrangement links TRBV6-6 to TRBJ2-7, with 7 bases fitting TRBD1. The CDR3 DNA reads as TGTGCCAGCAGTTACTCGACAGGGTTCTACGAGCAGTACTTC. Its translation: CASSYSTGFYEQYF.